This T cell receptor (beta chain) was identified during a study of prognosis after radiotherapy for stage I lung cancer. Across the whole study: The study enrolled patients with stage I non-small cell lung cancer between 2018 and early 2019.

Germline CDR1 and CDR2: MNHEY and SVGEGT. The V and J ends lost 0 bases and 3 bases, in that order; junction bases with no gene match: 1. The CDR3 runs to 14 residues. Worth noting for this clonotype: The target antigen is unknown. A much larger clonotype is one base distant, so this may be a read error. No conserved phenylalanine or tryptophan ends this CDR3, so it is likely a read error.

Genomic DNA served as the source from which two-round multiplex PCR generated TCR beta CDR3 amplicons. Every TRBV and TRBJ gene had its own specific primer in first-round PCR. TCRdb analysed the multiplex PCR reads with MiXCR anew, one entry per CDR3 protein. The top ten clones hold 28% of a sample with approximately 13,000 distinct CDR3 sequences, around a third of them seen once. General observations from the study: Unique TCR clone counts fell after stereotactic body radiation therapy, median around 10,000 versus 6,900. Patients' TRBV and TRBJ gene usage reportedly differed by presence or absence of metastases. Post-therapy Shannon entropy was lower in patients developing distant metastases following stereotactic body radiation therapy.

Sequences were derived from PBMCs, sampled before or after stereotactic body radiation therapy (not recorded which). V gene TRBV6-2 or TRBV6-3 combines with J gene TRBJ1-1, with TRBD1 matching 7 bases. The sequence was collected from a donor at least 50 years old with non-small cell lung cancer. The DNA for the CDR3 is TGTGCCAGCAGTTACTCAACAGGGGACACTGAAGCTTTCCTT. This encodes CASSYSTGDTEAFL.